These 21 T cell receptor beta chains were sequenced from one sample in a study of T cell responses to AZD1222 COVID-19 vaccine. Generated by immunoSEQ multiplex PCR, the TCRdb table keeps only in-frame clones and is missing some. The data show 93,000 or so clones, roughly 91% seen once. The material sequenced was peripheral blood, taken on day 0 of AZD1222 vaccination. These receptors all come from an adult in good health.

The chain couples TRBV13 to TRBJ2-7, with D maybe TRBD2 (5 bases). Germline loops: CDR1 PRHDT, CDR2 FYEKMQ (reference sequence). CDR3 length: 15 residues. Trimming took 5 bases from V and 0 from J, leaving 14 bases between them. CDR3 in amino acids: CASSPGVPLSYEQYF. Here the CDR3 DNA reads TGTGCCAGCAGCCCCGGGGTTCCCCTCTCCTACGAGCAGTACTTC.

V is TRBV7-8 and J is TRBJ2-2, with 8 positions matching TRBD2. Germline-derived CDR1 and CDR2 are SGHVS and FQNEAQ. The CDR3 is 15 residues long. With V trimmed by 5 bases and J by 7 bases, 9 bases remained unmatched. The chain's CDR3 is CASSKGTSRNGELFF. The CDR3 DNA is TGTGCCAGCAGCAAAGGGACTAGTCGGAACGGGGAGCTGTTTTTT.

V usage is TRBV18 and J usage is TRBJ2-1; possibly TRBD1 for D (6 bases). Per germline, CDR1 KGHSH and CDR2 LQKENI. V was shortened by 6 bases and J by 6 bases, with 9 bases between the two germline ends. The CDR3 has 12 amino acids. The CDR3 region has the DNA TGTGCCAGCTCCCCAGGGGTCAATGAGCAGTTCTTC. It yields the protein CASSPGVNEQFF. Supplemented by reference TRBV18 and TRBJ2-1, the full variable domain reads NAGVMQNPRHLVRRRGQEARLRCSPMKGHSHVYWYRQLPEEGLKFMVYLQKENIIDESGMPKERFSAEFPKEGPSILRIQQVVRGDSAAYFCASSPGVNEQFFGPGTRLTVL.

This chain joins TRBV18 and TRBJ2-7, with 8 bases matching TRBD1. The ends lost 2 bases at V and 4 bases at J; junction bases unmatched: 4. The CDR3 runs 14 residues. The V gene's germline CDR1 is KGHSH and CDR2 LQKENI. DNA of the CDR3: TGTGCCAGCTCACCAAGGACAGGGACTTACGAGCAGTACTTC. Translated: CASSPRTGTYEQYF.

V and J are TRBV28 and TRBJ2-6; no firm D call. The CDR3 has 15 residues. Per the germline V gene, CDR1 is MDHEN and CDR2 is SYDVKM. Trimming took off 3 bases at V and 0 bases at J, with 6 bases between the two ends. Here the CDR3 DNA reads TGTGCCAGCAGTTTCCCCACCTCTGGGGCCAACGTCCTGACTTTC. It yields the protein CASSFPTSGANVLTF.

This chain connects TRBV19 to TRBJ2-7; 9 bases are a match to TRBD1. The CDR3 is 14 amino acids. With 7 bases clipped from V and 5 bases from J, the junction kept 9 bases outside the gene matches. Germline-derived CDR1 and CDR2 are LNHDA and SQIVND (reference sequence). The CDR3 loop reads CASTLGQGGHEQYF. CDR3 bases: TGTGCCAGTACCCTGGGACAGGGAGGCCACGAGCAGTACTTC.

The chain carries TRBV29-1 and TRBJ1-1; D possibly corresponds to TRBD1 (5 bases). This CDR3 spans 11 amino acids. Trimming left V 5 bases short and J 7 bases short, with 11 bases between. Per the germline V gene, CDR1 is SQVTM and CDR2 is ANQGSEA. The CDR3 loop reads CSVYRQYEAFF. CDR3 DNA: TGCAGCGTTTATAGACAGTATGAAGCTTTCTTT.

This clone was observed a single time. The chain is built from TRBV9 and TRBJ2-7, with D perhaps TRBD2 (6 bases). The CDR3 runs to 12 residues. Germline V gives CDR1 SGDLS, CDR2 YYNGEE. V shed 4 bases and J shed 7 bases, with 12 bases lying between them. Here the CDR3 reads CASSSRGKEQYF. The CDR3 DNA follows: TGTGCCAGCAGCTCGCGGGGTAAAGAGCAGTACTTC.

This clone was seen a few times. This chain connects TRBV19 to TRBJ2-1, with TRBD2 matching over 10 bases. Germline lookup yields CDR1 LNHDA and CDR2 SQIVND (reference sequence). CDR3 length: 17 amino acids. With V trimmed by 6 bases and J by 1 base, 9 bases remained unmatched. CDR3 sequence: CASSNPSSGRSYNEQFF. The CDR3 DNA reads as TGTGCCAGTAGCAACCCTTCTAGCGGGAGATCCTACAATGAGCAGTTCTTC.

The chain carries TRBV6-5 and TRBJ2-1; 8 bases map to TRBD2. Germline CDR1 and CDR2: MNHEY and SVGAGI. The CDR3 runs 15 residues. V dropped 6 bases and J dropped 8; count of bases not matched to a gene: 12. CDR3 in amino acids: CASRLGYAGGDEQFF. The CDR3 bases are TGTGCCAGCAGACTTGGGTATGCGGGGGGCGATGAGCAGTTCTTC.

This chain links TRBV7-9 with TRBJ1-2, with D perhaps matching TRBD1 (5 bases). The CDR3 extends over 16 amino acids. Trimming removed 8 bases at V and 0 bases at J, with 19 bases between. From germline, CDR1 is SEHNR and CDR2 FQNEAQ (reference sequence). In nucleotides, the CDR3 is TGTGCCAGCTCTTCCCCAACACAGGAAACTAACTATGGCTACACCTTC. It encodes CASSSPTQETNYGYTF.

The chain combines TRBV10-2 with TRBJ2-5; tentative D call: TRBD1 (5 bases). This CDR3 spans 11 amino acids. Germline V CDR1 and CDR2: WSHSY, SAAADI. V shed 10 bases and J shed 2 bases, with 8 bases lying between them. As DNA, the CDR3 is TGCGCCACCGACAGTCAAGAGACCCAGTACTTC. Translating gives CATDSQETQYF.

The V call is TRBV2, the J call TRBJ1-4; a weak D match, TRBD1 (5 bases). Germline CDR1 reads SNHLY; CDR2 reads FYNNEI. There are 16 residues in the CDR3. Trimming stripped 6 bases from V and 0 bases from J, with 14 bases between. In nucleotides, the CDR3 is TGTGCCAGCAGCAGGGAGGGGATTGCAACTAATGAAAAACTGTTTTTT. This sequence encodes CASSREGIATNEKLFF.

Of note for this clone: Other nucleotide sequences in the sample specify the same CDR3. V is TRBV18 and J is TRBJ2-5, with D unclear. This CDR3 has 13 amino acids. Trimming removed 0 bases from V and 2 bases from J, with 4 bases in between. CDR1 is KGHSH and CDR2 is LQKENI in the germline V gene. The DNA of the CDR3 is TGTGCCAGCTCACCACCGGGTCAAGAGACCCAGTACTTC. Its translation: CASSPPGQETQYF.

This chain uses TRBV7-2 with TRBJ1-3; the D is unclear. CDR3 length: 13 residues. V was trimmed by 4 bases and J by 2 bases, leaving 6 bases between them. Per the germline V gene, CDR1 is SGHTA and CDR2 is FQGNSA. The CDR3 sequence is CASSSYTGNTIYF. CDR3 in DNA: TGTGCCAGCAGCTCCTATACTGGAAACACCATATATTTT. The full variable domain, completed using reference TRBV7-2 and TRBJ1-3, is GAGVSQSPSNKVTEKGKDVELRCDPISGHTALYWYRQSLGQGLEFLIYFQGNSAPDKSGLPSDRFSAERTGGSVSTLTIQRTQQEDSAVYLCASSSYTGNTIYFGEGSWLTVV.

The chain couples TRBV11-1 to TRBJ2-2, with D perhaps matching TRBD2 (6 bases). CDR3 length: 14 amino acids. V lost 5 bases, J lost 5 bases, and 12 bases lay in between. From germline, CDR1 is SGHAT and CDR2 FQDESV (reference sequence). DNA for the CDR3: TGTGCCAGCAGCCTGGGACTGGCAACCGGGGAGCTGTTTTTT. This gives the protein CASSLGLATGELFF. The full variable domain, in which reference TRBV11-1 and TRBJ2-2 provide the parts outside the CDR3, is EAEVAQSPRYKITEKSQAVAFWCDPISGHATLYWYRQILGQGPELLVQFQDESVVDDSQLPKDRFSAERLKGVDSTLKIQPAELGDSAMYLCASSLGLATGELFFGEGSRLTVL.

The chain links TRBV5-5 to TRBJ2-3; no clear D. The CDR3 is 15 amino acids. V was trimmed by 1 base and J by 2 bases, leaving 11 bases between them. Germline assignment: CDR1 SGHKS and CDR2 YYEKEE (reference sequence). Here the CDR3 reads CASSLSAWDTDTQYF. CDR3 DNA: TGTGCCAGCAGCTTGAGTGCCTGGGACACAGATACGCAGTATTTT.

The J gene is TRBJ2-1, the V gene TRBV28, with TRBD2 as a possible D gene (6 bases). Germline V gene data show CDR1 as MDHEN and CDR2 as SYDVKM. The CDR3 sequence is 14 residues long. Between the trimmed V and J ends, which lost 7 bases and 6 bases, there was a span of 16 bases. The CDR3 nucleotides read TGTGCCAGCAAACGGGGGTTTGAGGGCAATGAGCAGTTCTTC. This gives the protein CASKRGFEGNEQFF.

CDR3 region: CASSPRQGSPLHF. In DNA form, the CDR3 reads TGTGCCAGCAGCCCAAGACAGGGATCACCCCTCCACTTT. The J gene is TRBJ1-6, the V gene TRBV3-1 (or the pseudogene TRBV3-2); 7 positions match TRBD1. The V segment lost 4 bases and the J segment 10 bases; nucleotides outside the gene matches: 4. CDR3 length: 13 amino acids. Germline CDR1 reads LGHDT; CDR2 reads YNNKEL (reference sequence).

The chain is built from TRBV7-3 and TRBJ2-7, with unresolved D. This CDR3 region has 15 residues. The germline V gene encodes CDR1 SGHTA and CDR2 FQGTGA. The V gene lost 5 bases and the J gene lost 2 bases, with 16 bases spanning the gap. The CDR3 sequence is CASSPGDLNTYEQYF. As DNA, the CDR3 is TGTGCCAGCAGCCCAGGAGACTTGAATACCTACGAGCAGTACTTC.

CDR3 amino acids: CATKRQDFYGYTF. The DNA of the CDR3 is TGTGCCACCAAGCGCCAGGACTTCTATGGCTACACCTTC. The chain couples TRBV19 to TRBJ1-2; D unclear. The germline V gene encodes CDR1 LNHDA and CDR2 SQIVND (reference sequence). The CDR3 totals 13 residues. V was shortened by 10 bases and J by 4 bases, with 16 bases between the two germline ends.